Listed here are 17 T cell receptor beta chains from one sample, sequenced in a study of tumor-infiltrating lymphocytes in oesophageal squamous cell carcinoma. TCRdb processed the PCR reads anew with MiXCR; each CDR3 protein has one entry. The repertoire includes 16,000 or so distinct CDR3 sequences, 44% of them detected once, and approximately 40% sits in the top ten. Sequenced material: blood. The receptor source for this set is a female donor with esophageal squamous cell carcinoma.

The chain couples TRBV10-3 to TRBJ2-3; D call uncertain. This CDR3 is 12 amino acids long. From germline, CDR1 is ENHRY and CDR2 SYGVKD. V was trimmed by 6 bases and J by 0 bases, leaving 4 bases between them. In nucleotides, the CDR3 is TGTGCCATCAGGGGTAGCACAGATACGCAGTATTTT. It codes for CAIRGSTDTQYF.

The count of this clonotype is one. The chain couples TRBV11-3 to TRBJ2-1; no clear D. This CDR3 spans 15 amino acids. V was shortened by 2 bases and J by 8 bases, with 16 bases between the two germline ends. CDR1 and CDR2 from the germline V gene are SGHNT and YENEEA. The CDR3 bases are TGTGCCAGCAGCTTACAGCGCAGTAAAGGCGATGAGCAGTTCTTC. Residues: CASSLQRSKGDEQFF.

This clonotype qualifies as medium-sized. The chain links TRBV7-2 to TRBJ2-7, with TRBD1 identical over 8 bases. Germline lookup yields CDR1 SGHTA and CDR2 FQGNSA. The CDR3 covers 15 residues. The junction had 8 bases not matched to a gene; V was cut back by 5 bases and J by 2 bases. The CDR3 DNA sequence: TGTGCCAGCAGCCTAATTACGGGACAGGCCTACGAGCAGTACTTC. This encodes CASSLITGQAYEQYF.

This clonotype has just a few counts. Germline is not matched at one junction end, which may reflect a read error. This chain connects TRBV7-8 to TRBJ2-7; D is uncertain. Germline CDR1 reads SGHVS; CDR2 reads FQNEAQ. The CDR3 is 15 amino acids. CDR3 residues: CASSLKDLYNSPLHF. The DNA of the CDR3 is TGTGCCAGCAGCTTAAAGGACCTTTATAATTCACCCCTCCACTTC.

The chain links TRBV7-6 to TRBJ2-1, with D unclear. With the DNA end fitting TRBJ2-2 better, the J assignment may be wrong. Germline V gene sequence: CDR1 SGHVS, CDR2 FNYEAQ. The CDR3 runs to 12 residues. CDR3 sequence (DNA): TGTGCCAGCAGCTTAGGTACCGGGGAGCTGTTTTTT. Translating gives CASSLGTGELFF.

This clonotype was picked up a small number of times. The rearrangement joins TRBV24-1 to TRBJ2-3, with D perhaps matching TRBD1 or TRBD2 (6 bases each). Germline V gene sequence: CDR1 KGHDR, CDR2 SFDVKD. V lost 5 bases and J 4 bases, leaving 12 bases between the germline ends. The CDR3 sequence is 14 residues long. The CDR3 reads CATSVGGWADTQYF. CDR3 sequence (DNA): TGTGCCACCAGTGTCGGGGGCTGGGCAGATACGCAGTATTTT.

This clonotype was recorded many times. This could be a read error, since a much larger clone is one nucleotide away. This chain joins TRBV7-2 and TRBJ2-1; unclear D gene. CDR1 is SGHTA, CDR2 FQGNSA, per germline. This CDR3 has 11 amino acids. Trimming removed 4 bases at V and 10 bases at J, with 8 bases between. DNA for the CDR3: TGTGCCAGCAGCTCATACTACGAGCAGTTCTTC. This codes for CASSSYYEQFF.

V and J are TRBV7-9 and TRBJ2-4; possible D gene TRBD2, 6 bases. TRBJ2-1 matches the DNA end more closely, so the J call is doubtful. CDR1 and CDR2 (germline): SEHNR, FQNEAQ (reference sequence). This CDR3 is 15 amino acids long. CDR3 DNA: TGTGCCAGCAGCTCCCGAGGAGGGGACCAAGAGACCCAGTTCTTC. Protein sequence: CASSSRGGDQETQFF.

This clonotype was detected ten times or more. J is TRBJ1-1 and V is TRBV6-1, with D possibly being TRBD1 (5 bases). CDR3 length equals 15 residues. With 0 bases removed from V and 6 bases from J, the gap between germline ends came to 14 bases. Germline V gene lookup returns CDR1 MNHNS and CDR2 SASEGT. CDR3 DNA sequence: TGTGCCAGCAGTGAAGCGATTGGGGGGTTTCCTGAAGCTTTCTTT. Translating gives CASSEAIGGFPEAFF.

In its sample, this clonotype is medium-sized. This rearrangement joins TRBV7-9 to TRBJ2-5, with D perhaps TRBD2 (7 bases). This CDR3 region has 16 residues. Germline V gives CDR1 SEHNR, CDR2 FQNEAQ (reference sequence). V was trimmed by 5 bases and J by 5 bases, leaving 21 bases between them. The CDR3 region has the DNA TGTGCCAGCAGCCCTCCCTGGGGGGGCCCTCAGGAGACCCAGTACTTC. Residues: CASSPPWGGPQETQYF.

This clonotype was counted many times. The chain recombines TRBV24-1 with TRBJ2-7; TRBD1 matches 8 bases. The CDR3 runs to 16 residues. Trimming cost V 3 bases and J 4 bases; bases outside gene matches: 10. Germline-derived CDR1 and CDR2 are KGHDR and SFDVKD. CDR3 amino acids: CATSDAGTGAIYEQYF. The CDR3, as DNA: TGTGCCACCAGTGATGCCGGGACAGGAGCAATATACGAGCAGTACTTC.

A few counts support this clonotype. The CDR3 does not close with the conserved phenylalanine or tryptophan, likely indicating a read error. The DNA is omitted, as the CDR3 cannot be located on it reliably, and the CDR3 follows TCRdb's listing. The chain recombines TRBV7-8 with TRBJ2-3; the D call TRBD2 from the table was never checked on the DNA. From its first to its last residue, the CDR3 has 13 amino acids. In germline, CDR1 is SGHVS, CDR2 FQNEAQ. The CDR3 loop is CASSFLETQYFGP.

The V gene is TRBV15, the J gene TRBJ2-1; tentative D call: TRBD1 (5 bases). The J call is doubtful: the DNA matches TRBJ2-7 better. The length of the CDR3 is 16 residues. Germline V gene sequence: CDR1 LNHNV, CDR2 YYDKDF (reference sequence). CDR3 sequence: CATSRAPLGAYNEQYF. In nucleotides, the CDR3 is TGTGCCACCAGCAGAGCTCCCTTAGGGGCCTACAATGAGCAGTACTTC.

The chain couples TRBV6-1 to TRBJ2-5; D unclear. CDR3 size: 12 residues. Germline assignment: CDR1 MNHNS and CDR2 SASEGT. V was trimmed by 6 bases and J by 2 bases, leaving 7 bases between them. CDR3 loop: CASRSRQETQYF. The DNA of the CDR3 is TGTGCCAGCAGGTCCAGACAAGAGACCCAGTACTTC.

The rearrangement links TRBV7-4 to TRBJ1-1; TRBD1 matches 7 bases. This CDR3 spans 20 amino acids. Germline CDR1 and CDR2: SGHVT and SQSDAQ. Trimming removed 3 bases from V and 3 bases from J; junction bases left unmatched: 22. The CDR3: CASSLSSGRIGGQSDTEAFF. The CDR3 DNA follows: TGTGCCAGCAGCTTGTCTTCCGGCCGGATCGGGGGACAGAGCGACACTGAAGCTTTCTTT.

There are many counts of this clonotype. The chain couples TRBV15 to TRBJ2-7; weak D call: TRBD2 (5 bases). Per germline, CDR1 LNHNV and CDR2 YYDKDF (reference sequence). Deletions cut 0 bases from V and 3 bases from J, with 18 bases between. This CDR3 region has 17 residues. The CDR3: CATSRDASRTFYYEQYF. Here the CDR3 DNA reads TGTGCCACCAGCAGAGATGCTTCCCGGACTTTCTACTACGAGCAGTACTTC.

In regard to this clonotype: The final CDR3 position lacks the conserved phenylalanine or tryptophan, pointing to a likely read error. It is unclear where the CDR3 begins or ends on the DNA, so no DNA is shown, and the CDR3 is as TCRdb lists it. The chain links TRBV6-8 to TRBJ2-1; the DNA was not compared with TRBD2, the D call given in the table. Both ends counted, the CDR3 spans 19 residues. Germline CDR1 is MNHGY and CDR2 is SAAAGT. CDR3 region: CASSYTHGLAGSYEQYFGA.